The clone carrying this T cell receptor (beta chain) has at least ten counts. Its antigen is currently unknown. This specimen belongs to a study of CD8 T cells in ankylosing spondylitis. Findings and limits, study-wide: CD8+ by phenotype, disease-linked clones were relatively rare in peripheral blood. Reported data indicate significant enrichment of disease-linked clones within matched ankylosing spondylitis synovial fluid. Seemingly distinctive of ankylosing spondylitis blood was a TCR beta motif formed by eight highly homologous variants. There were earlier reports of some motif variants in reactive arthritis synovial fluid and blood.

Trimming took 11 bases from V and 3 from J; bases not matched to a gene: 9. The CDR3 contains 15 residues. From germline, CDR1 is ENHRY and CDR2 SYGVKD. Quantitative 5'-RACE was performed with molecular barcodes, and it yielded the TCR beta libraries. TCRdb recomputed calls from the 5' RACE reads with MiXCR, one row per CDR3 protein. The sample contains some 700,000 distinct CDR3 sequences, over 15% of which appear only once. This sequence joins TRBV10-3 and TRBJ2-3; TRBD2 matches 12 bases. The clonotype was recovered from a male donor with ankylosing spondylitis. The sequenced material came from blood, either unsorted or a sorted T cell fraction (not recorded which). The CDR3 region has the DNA TGTGCCGTTGCTCTAGCGGGAGGGGGGACAGATACGCAGTATTTT. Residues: CAVALAGGGTDTQYF.